The 12 T cell receptor beta chains below were found in one sample sequenced in a study of early T cells in non-severe SARS-CoV-2 infection. TCRdb reprocessed the 5' RACE reads via MiXCR and lists one record per CDR3 protein. The top ten hold about 4% of the sample, which has under 85,000 distinct CDR3 sequences, roughly 15% seen once. Sequenced here: whole blood, sampled at baseline. The receptors derive from an adult who was a healthcare worker with PCR-confirmed SARS-CoV-2 infection or an uninfected control (not recorded which).

This clonotype was seen only a few times. This chain joins TRBV20-1 and TRBJ2-7, with D perhaps TRBD2 (5 bases). The CDR3 contains 13 residues. CDR1 and CDR2 from the germline V gene are DFQATT and SNEGSKA (reference sequence). With 5 bases removed from V and 0 bases from J, the gap between germline ends came to 11 bases. In DNA, the CDR3 is TGCAGTGCTTCGGGGTACAGCTCCTACGAGCAGTACTTC. Protein product: CSASGYSSYEQYF.

This clonotype appeared a few times. This chain's CDR3 is CASSQGDSSYNEQFF. CDR3 sequence (DNA): TGTGCCAGCAGCCAAGGAGACAGCTCCTACAATGAGCAGTTCTTC. The genes are TRBV3-1 and TRBJ2-1; D is perhaps TRBD1 (5 bases). There are 15 residues in the CDR3. V was trimmed by 1 base and J by 0 bases, leaving 7 bases between them. Germline V gives CDR1 LGHDT, CDR2 YNNKEL (reference sequence).

The table lists this clonotype with many counts. The V gene is TRBV3-1, the J gene TRBJ2-7; 11 nucleotides align to TRBD1. The V segment lost 4 bases and the J segment 1 base; nucleotides outside the gene matches: 6. Germline values: CDR1 LGHDT, CDR2 YNNKEL (reference sequence). The CDR3 sequence is 16 residues long. CDR3 nucleotide sequence: TGTGCCAGCAGCCCCCGTGGACAGGGGGCGTCCTACGAGCAGTACTTC. Translation gives CASSPRGQGASYEQYF.

In its sample, this clonotype was seen many times. V usage is TRBV29-1 and J usage is TRBJ2-5; 10 nucleotides line up with TRBD2. Germline CDR1 and CDR2: SQVTM and ANQGSEA. The CDR3 loop spans 14 amino acids. J lost 2 bases, V lost 5 bases, and 5 bases had no gene match. The CDR3 protein is CSVQSGGAQETQYF. In DNA, the CDR3 is TGCAGCGTTCAAAGCGGGGGGGCTCAAGAGACCCAGTACTTC.

This clonotype was observed at least ten times. This rearrangement joins TRBV24-1 to TRBJ2-1, with TRBD2 matching 15 bases. With 3 bases clipped from V and 8 bases from J, the junction kept 4 bases outside the gene matches. This CDR3 spans 16 amino acids. Germline CDR1 and CDR2: KGHDR and SFDVKD. The CDR3 protein is CATSDRTSGREDEQFF. For the CDR3, the DNA is TGTGCCACCAGTGATCGGACTAGCGGGAGGGAGGATGAGCAGTTCTTC.

There are a few counts of this clonotype. CDR3 loop: CSARSLLAYEQYF. The CDR3 DNA sequence: TGCAGTGCTAGAAGCCTCCTTGCCTACGAGCAGTACTTC. This rearrangement joins TRBV20-1 to TRBJ2-7; the D is unclear. CDR1 DFQATT and CDR2 SNEGSKA come from the germline V gene (reference sequence). The CDR3 runs to 13 residues. V was trimmed by 2 bases and J by 2 bases, leaving 10 bases between them.

This clonotype was seen more than once but under ten times. J is TRBJ1-2 and V is TRBV30; D not certain. CDR3 length equals 12 residues. CDR1 GTSNPN and CDR2 SVGIG come from the germline V gene (reference sequence). V was pared by 8 bases and J by 6 bases, with 16 bases between. The CDR3 region has the DNA TGTGCCCAGCCGGACGGAGCTAATGGCTACACCTTC. It specifies CAQPDGANGYTF.

This clonotype is medium-sized by share. This chain uses TRBV7-8 with TRBJ2-3; no firm D call. The CDR3 sequence is 13 residues long. The V gene's germline CDR1 is SGHVS and CDR2 FQNEAQ. V was clipped by 5 bases and J by 3 bases, with 9 bases between them. CDR3 DNA: TGTGCCAGCAGCCCCGATAGGACAGATACGCAGTATTTT. Translation gives CASSPDRTDTQYF. Using reference TRBV7-8 and TRBJ2-3 for the parts outside the CDR3, the full variable domain is GAGVSQSPRYKVAKRGQDVALRCDPISGHVSLFWYQQALGQGPEFLTYFQNEAQLDKSGLPSDRFFAERPEGSVSTLKIQRTQQEDSAVYLCASSPDRTDTQYFGPGTRLTVL.

The chain joins TRBV12-3 or TRBV12-4 to TRBJ1-4, with D perhaps TRBD1 (5 bases). Trimming shortened V by 1 base and J by 8 bases, and 11 bases separated the two germline ends. This CDR3 spans 14 amino acids. The CDR3: CASSLDGGREKLFF. DNA of the CDR3: TGTGCCAGCAGTTTAGACGGGGGACGGGAAAAACTGTTTTTT.

The chain has TRBV29-1 and TRBJ2-4; a weak D match, TRBD1 (5 bases). Per germline, CDR1 SQVTM and CDR2 ANQGSEA. V was pared by 7 bases and J by 6 bases, with 10 bases between. The CDR3 runs 11 residues. The CDR3 region is CSGGDRNIQYF. The DNA for the CDR3 is TGCAGCGGTGGTGACAGAAACATTCAGTACTTC.

This clonotype was recorded many times. The rearrangement links TRBV6-5 to TRBJ1-1; 7 bases agree with TRBD1. The CDR3 extends over 14 amino acids. The V and J ends lost 1 base and 5 bases, in that order; junction bases with no gene match: 4. The V gene's germline CDR1 is MNHEY and CDR2 SVGAGI. CDR3 sequence reads: CASSYWTGGTEAFF. The DNA of the CDR3 is TGTGCCAGCAGTTACTGGACAGGAGGGACTGAAGCTTTCTTT.

This clonotype was detected ten times or more. The V gene is TRBV28, the J gene TRBJ2-1; a weak D match, TRBD2 (5 bases). The germline V gene has CDR1 MDHEN and CDR2 SYDVKM. Between the trimmed V and J ends, which lost 3 bases and 15 bases, there was a span of 12 bases. CDR3 length equals 11 residues. Here the CDR3 DNA reads TGTGCCAGCAGTTTGTCTCTAGCCCTGTTCTTC. Its protein product is CASSLSLALFF.